This note documents a single T cell receptor beta chain sequence. This sample was taken from a study of blood T cell repertoires in COVID-19. Study details: Sample material is recorded as cDNA or gDNA derived from T cells, B-cell-depleted T cells, or PBMCs.

The CDR3 spans 14 residues. The trim removed 2 bases at V and 6 bases at J, leaving 4 bases unmatched. Germline V gene lookup returns CDR1 SGHTA and CDR2 FQGNSA. Method: immunoSEQ multiplex PCR; TCRdb's copy keeps in-frame clones and lacks some. Among about 220,000 clones listed, 80% to 85% were seen once. V and J are TRBV7-2 and TRBJ1-5, with TRBD1 matching over 7 bases. The receptor was isolated from an older woman with acute or convalescent COVID-19. Sequenced material: peripheral blood. CDR3 sequence: CASSLKGAGQPQHF. The CDR3 nucleotides read TGTGCCAGCAGCTTAAAGGGGGCAGGTCAGCCCCAGCATTTT.